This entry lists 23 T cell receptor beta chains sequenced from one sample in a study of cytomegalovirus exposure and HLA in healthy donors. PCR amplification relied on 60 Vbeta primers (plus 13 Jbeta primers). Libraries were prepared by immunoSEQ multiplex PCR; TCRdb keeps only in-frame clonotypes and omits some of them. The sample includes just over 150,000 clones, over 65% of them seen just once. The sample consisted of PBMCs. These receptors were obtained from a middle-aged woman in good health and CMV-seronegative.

Here the CDR3 reads CASSSTRDSGDYEQYF. In DNA, the CDR3 is TGTGCCAGTAGCTCCACTCGAGATAGCGGGGATTACGAGCAGTACTTC. The rearrangement uses TRBV19 and TRBJ2-7; 8 nucleotides match TRBD2. Germline V gene lookup returns CDR1 LNHDA and CDR2 SQIVND (reference sequence). The CDR3 covers 16 residues. V lost 6 bases, J lost 4 bases, and 14 bases stayed unmatched.

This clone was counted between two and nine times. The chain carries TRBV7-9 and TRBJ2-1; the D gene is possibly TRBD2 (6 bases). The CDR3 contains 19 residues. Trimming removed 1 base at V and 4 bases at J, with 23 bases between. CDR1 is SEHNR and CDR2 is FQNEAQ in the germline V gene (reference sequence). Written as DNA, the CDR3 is TGTGCCAGCAGCTTAGTGCTGAGGTGGGGGGACCCAATATACAATGAGCAGTTCTTC. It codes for CASSLVLRWGDPIYNEQFF.

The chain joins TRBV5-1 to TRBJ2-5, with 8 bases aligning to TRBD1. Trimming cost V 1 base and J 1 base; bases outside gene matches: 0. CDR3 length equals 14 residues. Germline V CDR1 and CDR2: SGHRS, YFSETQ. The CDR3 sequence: CASSLTGGQETQYF. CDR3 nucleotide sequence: TGCGCCAGCAGCTTGACAGGGGGCCAAGAGACCCAGTACTTC.

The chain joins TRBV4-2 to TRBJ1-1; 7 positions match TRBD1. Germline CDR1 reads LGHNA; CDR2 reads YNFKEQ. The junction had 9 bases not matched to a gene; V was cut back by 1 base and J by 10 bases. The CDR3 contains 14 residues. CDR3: CASSQGRGPVGAFF. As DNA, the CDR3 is TGTGCCAGCAGCCAAGGGAGGGGGCCGGTGGGAGCTTTCTTT.

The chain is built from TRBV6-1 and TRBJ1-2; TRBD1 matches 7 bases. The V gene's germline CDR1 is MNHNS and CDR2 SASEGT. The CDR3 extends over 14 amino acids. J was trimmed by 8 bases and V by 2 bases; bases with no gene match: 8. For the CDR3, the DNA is TGTGCCAGCAGTGAAAGGGGGCAGGGAGGCGGCTACACCTTC. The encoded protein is CASSERGQGGGYTF.

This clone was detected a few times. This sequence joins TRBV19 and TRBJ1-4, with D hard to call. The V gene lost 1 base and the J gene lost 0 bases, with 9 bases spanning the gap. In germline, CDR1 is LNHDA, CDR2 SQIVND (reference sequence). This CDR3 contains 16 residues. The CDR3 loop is CASSIVGRATNEKLFF. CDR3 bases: TGTGCCAGTAGTATAGTCGGGAGAGCAACTAATGAAAAACTGTTTTTT.

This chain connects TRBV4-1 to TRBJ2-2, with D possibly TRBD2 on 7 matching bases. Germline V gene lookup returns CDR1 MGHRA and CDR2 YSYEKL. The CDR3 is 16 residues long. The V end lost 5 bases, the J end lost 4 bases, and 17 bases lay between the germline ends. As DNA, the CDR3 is TGCGCCAGCAGCAAAGGGGGGGGGCGGGGCACCGGGGAGCTGTTTTTT. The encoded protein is CASSKGGGRGTGELFF.

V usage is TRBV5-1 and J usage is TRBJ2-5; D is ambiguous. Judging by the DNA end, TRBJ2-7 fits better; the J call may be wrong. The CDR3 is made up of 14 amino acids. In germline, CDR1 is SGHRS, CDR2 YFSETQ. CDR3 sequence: CASSLNSRSYEQYF. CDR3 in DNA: TGCGCCAGCAGCTTGAATTCGAGGTCCTACGAGCAGTACTTC.

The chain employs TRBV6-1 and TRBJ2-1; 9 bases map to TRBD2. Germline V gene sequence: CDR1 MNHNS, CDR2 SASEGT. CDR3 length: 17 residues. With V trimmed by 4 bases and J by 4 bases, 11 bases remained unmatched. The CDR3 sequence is CASSANVAGGLYNEQFF. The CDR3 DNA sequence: TGTGCCAGCAGTGCCAATGTGGCGGGGGGGCTTTACAATGAGCAGTTCTTC.

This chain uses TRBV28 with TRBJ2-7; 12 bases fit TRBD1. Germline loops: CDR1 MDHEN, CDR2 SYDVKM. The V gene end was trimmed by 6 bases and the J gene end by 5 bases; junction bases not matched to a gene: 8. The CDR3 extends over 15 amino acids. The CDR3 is CASRGRDRGQHEQYF. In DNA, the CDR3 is TGTGCCAGCAGGGGACGGGACAGGGGGCAGCACGAGCAGTACTTC.

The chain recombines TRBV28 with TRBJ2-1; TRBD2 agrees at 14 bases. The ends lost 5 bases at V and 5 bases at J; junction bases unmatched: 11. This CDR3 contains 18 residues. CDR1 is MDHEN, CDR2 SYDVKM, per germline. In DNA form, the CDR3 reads TGTGCCAGCAGTCTGGGACTAGCGGGGGCCCTATCGAACAATGAGCAGTTCTTC. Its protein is CASSLGLAGALSNNEQFF. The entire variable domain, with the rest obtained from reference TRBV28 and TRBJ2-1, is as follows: DVKVTQSSRYLVKRTGEKVFLECVQDMDHENMFWYRQDPGLGLRLIYFSYDVKMKEKGDIPEGYSVSREKKERFSLILESASTNQTSMYLCASSLGLAGALSNNEQFFGPGTRLTVL.

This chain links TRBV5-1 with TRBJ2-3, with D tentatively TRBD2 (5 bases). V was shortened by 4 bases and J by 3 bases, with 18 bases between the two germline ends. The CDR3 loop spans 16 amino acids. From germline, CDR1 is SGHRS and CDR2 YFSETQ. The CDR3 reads CASSAGGRGSTDTQYF. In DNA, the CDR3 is TGCGCCAGCAGCGCCGGAGGCAGAGGTAGTACAGATACGCAGTATTTT.

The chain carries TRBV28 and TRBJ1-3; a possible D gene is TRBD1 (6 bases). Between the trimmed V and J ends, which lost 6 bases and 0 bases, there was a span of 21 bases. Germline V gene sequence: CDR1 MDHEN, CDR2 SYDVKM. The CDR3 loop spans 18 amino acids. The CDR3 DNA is TGTGCCAGCAGCCCCCGGGACACCGGGTGGTCCTCTGGAAACACCATATATTTT. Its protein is CASSPRDTGWSSGNTIYF.

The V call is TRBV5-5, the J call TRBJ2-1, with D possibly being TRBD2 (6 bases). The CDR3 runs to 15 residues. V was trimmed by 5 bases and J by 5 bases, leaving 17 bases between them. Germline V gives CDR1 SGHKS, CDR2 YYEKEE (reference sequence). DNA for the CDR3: TGTGCCAGCAGATCTCGAGCGGGTACTAACAATGAGCAGTTCTTC. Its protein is CASRSRAGTNNEQFF.

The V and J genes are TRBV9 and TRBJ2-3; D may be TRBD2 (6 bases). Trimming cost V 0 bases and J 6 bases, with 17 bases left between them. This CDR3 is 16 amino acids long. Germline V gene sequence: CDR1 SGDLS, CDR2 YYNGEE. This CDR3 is CASSVESGPAGDTQYF. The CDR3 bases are TGTGCCAGCAGCGTAGAGTCGGGGCCGGCGGGGGATACGCAGTATTTT.

CDR3 sequence reads: CASSPGLAGGPGELFF. The CDR3 DNA is TGTGCCAGCAGCCCCGGCCTAGCGGGGGGCCCCGGGGAGCTGTTTTTT. This chain links TRBV5-4 with TRBJ2-2; TRBD2 aligns across 11 bases. The CDR3 loop spans 16 amino acids. Germline lookup yields CDR1 SGHNT and CDR2 YYREEE (reference sequence). V shed 4 bases and J 6 bases; nucleotides not matched to a gene: 8.

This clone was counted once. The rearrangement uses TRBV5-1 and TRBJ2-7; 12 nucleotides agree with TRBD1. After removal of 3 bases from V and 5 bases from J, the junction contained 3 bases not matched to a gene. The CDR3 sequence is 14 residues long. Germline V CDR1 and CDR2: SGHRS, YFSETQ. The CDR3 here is CASSSGTGGDEQYF. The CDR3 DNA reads TGCGCCAGCAGCTCTGGGACAGGGGGCGACGAGCAGTACTTC.

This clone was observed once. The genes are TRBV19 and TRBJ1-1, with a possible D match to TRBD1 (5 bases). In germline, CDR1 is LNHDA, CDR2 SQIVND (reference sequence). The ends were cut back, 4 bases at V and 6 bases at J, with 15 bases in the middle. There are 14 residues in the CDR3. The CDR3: CASSNNRGGAEAFF. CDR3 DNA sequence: TGTGCCAGTAGTAACAATAGGGGAGGGGCTGAAGCTTTCTTT. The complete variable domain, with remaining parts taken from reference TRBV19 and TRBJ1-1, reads DGGITQSPKYLFRKEGQNVTLSCEQNLNHDAMYWYRQDPGQGLRLIYYSQIVNDFQKGDIAEGYSVSREKKESFPLTVTSAQKNPTAFYLCASSNNRGGAEAFFGQGTRLTVV.

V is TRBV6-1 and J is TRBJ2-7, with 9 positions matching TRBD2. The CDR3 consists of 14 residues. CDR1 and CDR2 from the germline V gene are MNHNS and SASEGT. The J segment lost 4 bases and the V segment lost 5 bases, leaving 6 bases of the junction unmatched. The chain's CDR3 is CASSTGTSFYEQYF. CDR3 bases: TGTGCCAGCAGTACCGGGACTAGCTTTTACGAGCAGTACTTC.

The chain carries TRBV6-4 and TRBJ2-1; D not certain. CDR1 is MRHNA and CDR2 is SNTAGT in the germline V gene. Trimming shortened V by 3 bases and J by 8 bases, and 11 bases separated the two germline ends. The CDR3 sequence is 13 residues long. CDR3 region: CASSEPGRDEQFF. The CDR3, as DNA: TGTGCCAGCAGTGAACCGGGTCGCGATGAGCAGTTCTTC.

The CDR3 region has the DNA TGCGCCAGCAGCTTGGGGTCCGGACAGGGTATGGGCGAGCAGTACTTC. It codes for CASSLGSGQGMGEQYF. This sequence joins TRBV5-1 and TRBJ2-7; TRBD1 matches at 8 bases. The junction had 11 bases not matched to a gene; V was cut back by 0 bases and J by 6 bases. The germline gives CDR1 SGHRS, CDR2 YFSETQ. The CDR3 covers 16 residues.

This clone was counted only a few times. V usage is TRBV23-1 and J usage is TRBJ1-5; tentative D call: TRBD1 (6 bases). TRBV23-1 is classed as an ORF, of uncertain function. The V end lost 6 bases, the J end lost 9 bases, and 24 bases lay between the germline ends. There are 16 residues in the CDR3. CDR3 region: CASSLTNFRGLGPQHF. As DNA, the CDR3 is TGCGCCAGCAGCCTTACCAATTTCAGGGGTCTGGGGCCCCAGCATTTT.

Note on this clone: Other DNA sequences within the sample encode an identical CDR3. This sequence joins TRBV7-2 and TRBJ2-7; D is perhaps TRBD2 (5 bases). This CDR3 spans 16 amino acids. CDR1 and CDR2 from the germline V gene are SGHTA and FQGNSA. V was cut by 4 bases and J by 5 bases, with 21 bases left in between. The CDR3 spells CASSSARGLLADEQYF. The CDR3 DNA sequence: TGTGCCAGCAGCTCGGCCCGCGGGCTACTCGCAGACGAGCAGTACTTC.